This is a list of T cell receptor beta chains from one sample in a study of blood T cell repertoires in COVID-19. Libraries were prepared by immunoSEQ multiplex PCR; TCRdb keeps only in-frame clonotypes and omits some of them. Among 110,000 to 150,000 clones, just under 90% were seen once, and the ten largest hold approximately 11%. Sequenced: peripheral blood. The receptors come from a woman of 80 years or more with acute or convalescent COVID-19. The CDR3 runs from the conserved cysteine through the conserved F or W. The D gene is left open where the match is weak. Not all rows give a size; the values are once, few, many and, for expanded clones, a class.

TGTGCCAGCCGGGAAAGCACAGATACGCAGTATTTT CASRESTDTQYF TRBJ2-3 NA TRBV12-3/TRBV12-4 NA
TGCAGCGTTGAAGCTGCGAGGAACACTGAAGCTTTCTTT CSVEAARNTEAFF TRBJ1-1 NA TRBV29-1 NA
TGTGCCAGTAGTACCCGGGACAGGGGTTACTATGGCTACACCTTC CASSTRDRGYYGYTF TRBJ1-2 once TRBV19 TRBD1
TGTGCCTGGAGTACCTCTAGGCACGAGCAGTACTTC CAWSTSRHEQYF TRBJ2-7 NA TRBV30 NA
TGTGCCAGCAGTGAAGCGGGGGGGCGCCCCCATGAGCAGTTCTTC CASSEAGGRPHEQFF TRBJ2-1 NA TRBV6-1 NA
TGTGCCAGCGGCGCAGGGGGCTCCATCATGAACACTGAAGCTTTCTTT CASGAGGSIMNTEAFF TRBJ1-1 NA TRBV6-6 TRBD1
TGCAGTGCTAGTAAGGGGGTGGTTGAAGCTTTCTTT CSASKGVVEAFF TRBJ1-1 few TRBV20-1 NA
TGTGCCAGTAGTACGGGACTAGCGGGGCCCTTCGCGAAGTTCTTC CASSTGLAGPFAKFF TRBJ2-1 NA TRBV19 TRBD2
TGTGCCAGCAGGGGAAGGGGGCAGCACTATGGCTACACCTTC CASRGRGQHYGYTF TRBJ1-2 NA TRBV7-2 TRBD1
TGTGCCAGCAGCTTGGACAGGAACTTGAACACTGAAGCTTTCTTT CASSLDRNLNTEAFF TRBJ1-1 once TRBV5-4 NA
TGTGCCAGCACCGACAGGGGGCTAGCTGGAAACACCATATATTTT CASTDRGLAGNTIYF TRBJ1-3 once TRBV5-4 TRBD1